This T cell receptor (beta chain) was sequenced during a study of graft-versus-host responses after intestinal transplantation. Study information: For about three years after anti-thymocyte globulin induction, all recipients took tacrolimus and steroids.

Sequenced by immunoSEQ multiplex PCR; TCRdb stores in-frame clones only, minus some. The profile shows roughly 120,000 clones, 90% to 95% of them singletons. Study-wide findings and caveats: Peak circulating GvH clone levels tracked with early post-transplant HvG declines.

Comments on this clone: The antigen remains unidentified.

The CDR3 consists of 15 residues. J lost 3 bases, V lost 3 bases, and 7 bases had no gene match. The germline gives CDR1 MNHEY, CDR2 SMNVEV (reference sequence). This chain uses TRBV27 with TRBJ2-7; 8 bases match TRBD2. The TCR sequence derives from a human donor who received an intestinal transplant. The source was unstimulated CD4+ T cells sorted from spleen or lymph node cells, collected before intestinal transplant. The CDR3 coding sequence is TGTGCCAGCAGTTTCAAACCAACTAGCGGCTACGAGCAGTACTTC. This sequence encodes CASSFKPTSGYEQYF.